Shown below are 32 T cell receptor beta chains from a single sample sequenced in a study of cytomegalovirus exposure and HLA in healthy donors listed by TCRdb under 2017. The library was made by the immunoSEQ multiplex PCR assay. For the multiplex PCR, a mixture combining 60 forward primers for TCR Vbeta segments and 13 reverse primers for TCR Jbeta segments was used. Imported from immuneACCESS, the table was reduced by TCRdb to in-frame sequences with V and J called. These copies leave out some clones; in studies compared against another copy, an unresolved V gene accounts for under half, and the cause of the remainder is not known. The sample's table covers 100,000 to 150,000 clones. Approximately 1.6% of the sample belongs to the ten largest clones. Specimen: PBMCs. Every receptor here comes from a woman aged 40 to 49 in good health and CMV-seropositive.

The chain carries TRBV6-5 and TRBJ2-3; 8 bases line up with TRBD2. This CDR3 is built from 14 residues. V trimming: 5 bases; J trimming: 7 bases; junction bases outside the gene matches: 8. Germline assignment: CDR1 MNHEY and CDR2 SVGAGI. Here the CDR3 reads CASSPGLGGNTQYF. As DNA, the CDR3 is TGTGCCAGCAGTCCGGGACTAGGGGGAAATACGCAGTATTTT.

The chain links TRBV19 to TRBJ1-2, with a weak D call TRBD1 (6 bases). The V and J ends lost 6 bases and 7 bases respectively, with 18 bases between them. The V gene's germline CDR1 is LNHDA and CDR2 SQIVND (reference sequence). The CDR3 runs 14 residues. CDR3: CASRPSGTRTGYTF. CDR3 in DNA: TGTGCCAGTAGACCTTCCGGGACAAGGACTGGCTACACCTTC.

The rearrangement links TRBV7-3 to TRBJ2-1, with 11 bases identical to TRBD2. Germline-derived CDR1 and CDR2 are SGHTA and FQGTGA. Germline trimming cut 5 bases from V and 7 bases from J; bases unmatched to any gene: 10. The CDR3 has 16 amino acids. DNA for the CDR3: TGTGCCAGCAGCCATCTTCTAGCGGGAGGTATAAATGAGCAGTTCTTC. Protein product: CASSHLLAGGINEQFF.

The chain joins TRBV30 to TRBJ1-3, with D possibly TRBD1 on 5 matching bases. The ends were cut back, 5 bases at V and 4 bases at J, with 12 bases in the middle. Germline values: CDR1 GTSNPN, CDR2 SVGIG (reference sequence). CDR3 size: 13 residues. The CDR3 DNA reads TGTGCCTGGGCCGGGGGGACGGGAAACACCATATATTTT. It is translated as CAWAGGTGNTIYF.

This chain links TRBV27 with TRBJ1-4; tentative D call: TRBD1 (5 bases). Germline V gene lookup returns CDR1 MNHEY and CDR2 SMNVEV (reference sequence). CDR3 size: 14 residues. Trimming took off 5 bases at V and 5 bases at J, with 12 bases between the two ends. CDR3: CASSLGGSNEKLFF. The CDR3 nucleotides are TGTGCCAGCAGTCTTGGGGGGAGCAATGAAAAACTGTTTTTT.

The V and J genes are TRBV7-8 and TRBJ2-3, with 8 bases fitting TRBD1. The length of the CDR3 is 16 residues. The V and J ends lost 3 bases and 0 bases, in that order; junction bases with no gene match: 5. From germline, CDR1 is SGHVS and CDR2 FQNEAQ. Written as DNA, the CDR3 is TGTGCCAGCAGCTTGGGACAGGATCCTAGCACAGATACGCAGTATTTT. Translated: CASSLGQDPSTDTQYF.

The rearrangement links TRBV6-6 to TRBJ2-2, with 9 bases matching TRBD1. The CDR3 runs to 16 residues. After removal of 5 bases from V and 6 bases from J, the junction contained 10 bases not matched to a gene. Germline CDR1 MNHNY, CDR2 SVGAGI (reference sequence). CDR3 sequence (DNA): TGTGCCAGCAGTCCGGACAGGGGAGGGTCATCCGGGGAGCTGTTTTTT. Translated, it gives CASSPDRGGSSGELFF.

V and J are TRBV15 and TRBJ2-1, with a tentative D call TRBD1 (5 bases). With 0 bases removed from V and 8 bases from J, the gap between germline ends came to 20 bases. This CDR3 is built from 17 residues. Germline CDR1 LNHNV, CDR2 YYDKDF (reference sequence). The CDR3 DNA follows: TGTGCCACCAGCAGAGATCCAATAGGGGATTTTATCGATGAGCAGTTCTTC. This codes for CATSRDPIGDFIDEQFF. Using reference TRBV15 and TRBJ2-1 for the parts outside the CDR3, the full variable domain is DAMVIQNPRYQVTQFGKPVTLSCSQTLNHNVMYWYQQKSSQAPKLLFHYYDKDFNNEADTPDNFQSRRPNTSFCFLDIRSPGLGDTAMYLCATSRDPIGDFIDEQFFGPGTRLTVL.

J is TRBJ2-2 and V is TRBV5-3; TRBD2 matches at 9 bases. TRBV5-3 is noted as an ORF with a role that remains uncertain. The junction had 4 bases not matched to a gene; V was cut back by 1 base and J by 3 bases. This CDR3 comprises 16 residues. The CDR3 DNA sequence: TGTGCCAGAAGCTTGAGGCGGGAGGGTTACACCGGGGAGCTGTTTTTT. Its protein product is CARSLRREGYTGELFF.

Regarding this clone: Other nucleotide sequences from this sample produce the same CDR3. CDR3 region: CASRVGQGDNQPQHF. For the CDR3, the DNA is TGCGCCAGCAGGGTGGGACAGGGGGACAATCAGCCCCAGCATTTT. This sequence joins TRBV10-2 and TRBJ1-5; 11 nucleotides align to TRBD1. The CDR3 has 15 amino acids. V shed 6 bases, J shed 3 bases, and the junction held 4 bases outside the gene matches. Germline V gene data show CDR1 as WSHSY and CDR2 as SAAADI.

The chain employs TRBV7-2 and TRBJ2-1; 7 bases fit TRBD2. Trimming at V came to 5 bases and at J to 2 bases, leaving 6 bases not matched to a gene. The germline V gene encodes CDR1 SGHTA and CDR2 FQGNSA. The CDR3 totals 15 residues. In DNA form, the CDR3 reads TGTGCCAGCAGCCTAGGGAGGGCCGCCTACAATGAGCAGTTCTTC. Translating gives CASSLGRAAYNEQFF.

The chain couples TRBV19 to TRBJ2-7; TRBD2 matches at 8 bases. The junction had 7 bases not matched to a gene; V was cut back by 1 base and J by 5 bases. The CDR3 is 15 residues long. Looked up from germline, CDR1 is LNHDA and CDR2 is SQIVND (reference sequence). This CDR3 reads CASSIARGGENEQYF. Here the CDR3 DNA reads TGTGCCAGTAGTATAGCCCGGGGGGGAGAGAACGAGCAGTACTTC.

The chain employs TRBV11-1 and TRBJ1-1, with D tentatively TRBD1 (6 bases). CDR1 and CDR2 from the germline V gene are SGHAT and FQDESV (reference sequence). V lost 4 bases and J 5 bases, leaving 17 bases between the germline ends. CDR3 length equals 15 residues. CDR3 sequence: CASSYRQVTRTEAFF. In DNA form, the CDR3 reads TGTGCCAGCAGCTATCGACAGGTAACTAGGACTGAAGCTTTCTTT.

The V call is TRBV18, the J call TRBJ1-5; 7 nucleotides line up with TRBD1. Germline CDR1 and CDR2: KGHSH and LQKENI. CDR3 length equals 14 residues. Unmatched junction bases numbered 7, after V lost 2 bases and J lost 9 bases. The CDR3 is CASSPSGGTRPQHF. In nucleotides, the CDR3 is TGTGCCAGCTCACCATCAGGGGGTACAAGGCCCCAGCATTTT. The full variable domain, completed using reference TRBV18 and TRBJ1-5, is NAGVMQNPRHLVRRRGQEARLRCSPMKGHSHVYWYRQLPEEGLKFMVYLQKENIIDESGMPKERFSAEFPKEGPSILRIQQVVRGDSAAYFCASSPSGGTRPQHFGDGTRLSIL.

The CDR3 loop is CASSSRTSGRDNEQFF. CDR3 nucleotide sequence: TGTGCCAGCAGCTCGCGGACTAGCGGGCGAGACAATGAGCAGTTCTTC. The V and J genes are TRBV7-9 and TRBJ2-1, with TRBD2 matching 11 bases. This CDR3 contains 16 residues. The germline V gene has CDR1 SEHNR and CDR2 FQNEAQ (reference sequence). Germline trimming cut 4 bases from V and 5 bases from J; bases unmatched to any gene: 7.

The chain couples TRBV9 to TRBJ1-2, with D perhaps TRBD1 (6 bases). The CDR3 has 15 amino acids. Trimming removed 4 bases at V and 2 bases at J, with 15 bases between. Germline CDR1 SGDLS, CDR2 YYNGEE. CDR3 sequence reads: CASSPRGDRNYGYTF. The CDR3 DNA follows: TGTGCCAGCAGCCCGAGGGGCGACAGGAACTATGGCTACACCTTC.

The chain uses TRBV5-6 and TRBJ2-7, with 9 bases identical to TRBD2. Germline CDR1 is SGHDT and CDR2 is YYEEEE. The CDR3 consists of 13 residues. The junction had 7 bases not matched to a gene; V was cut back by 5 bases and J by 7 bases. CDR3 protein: CASRVAGAGEQYF. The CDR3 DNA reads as TGTGCCAGCAGGGTAGCGGGAGCCGGGGAGCAGTACTTC.

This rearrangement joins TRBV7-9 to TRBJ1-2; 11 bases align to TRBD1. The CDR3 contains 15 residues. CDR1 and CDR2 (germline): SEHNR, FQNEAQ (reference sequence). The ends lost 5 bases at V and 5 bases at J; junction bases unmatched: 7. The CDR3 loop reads CASSPGQGAGYGYTF. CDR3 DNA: TGTGCCAGCAGCCCCGGACAGGGGGCTGGGTATGGCTACACCTTC.

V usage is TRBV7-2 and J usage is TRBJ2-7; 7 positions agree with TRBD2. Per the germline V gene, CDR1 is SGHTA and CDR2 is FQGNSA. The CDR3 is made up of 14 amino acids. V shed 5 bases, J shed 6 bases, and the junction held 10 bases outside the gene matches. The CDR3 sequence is CASSPPGLGSEQYF. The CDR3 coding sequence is TGTGCCAGCAGCCCTCCTGGACTAGGATCCGAGCAGTACTTC.

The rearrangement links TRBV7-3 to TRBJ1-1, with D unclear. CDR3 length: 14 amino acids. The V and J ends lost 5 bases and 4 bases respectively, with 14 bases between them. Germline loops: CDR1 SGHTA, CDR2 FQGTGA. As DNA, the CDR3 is TGTGCCAGCAGCCCCGGATGGGAGAGCACTGAAGCTTTCTTT. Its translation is CASSPGWESTEAFF. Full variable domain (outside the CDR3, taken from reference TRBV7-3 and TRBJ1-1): GAGVSQTPSNKVTEKGKYVELRCDPISGHTALYWYRQSLGQGPEFLIYFQGTGAADDSGLPNDRFFAVRPEGSVSTLKIQRTERGDSAVYLCASSPGWESTEAFFGQGTRLTVV.

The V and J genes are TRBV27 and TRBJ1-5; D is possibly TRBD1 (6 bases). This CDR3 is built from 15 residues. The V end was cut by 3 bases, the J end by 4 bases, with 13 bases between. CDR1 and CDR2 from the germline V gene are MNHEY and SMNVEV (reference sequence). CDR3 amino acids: CASSFRGQSNQPQHF. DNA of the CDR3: TGTGCCAGCAGTTTCCGCGGACAGTCTAATCAGCCCCAGCATTTT.

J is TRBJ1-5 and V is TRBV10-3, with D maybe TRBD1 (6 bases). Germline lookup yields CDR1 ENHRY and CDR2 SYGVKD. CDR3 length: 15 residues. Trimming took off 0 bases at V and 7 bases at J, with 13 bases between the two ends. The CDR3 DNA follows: TGTGCCATCAGTGAGTCGGATGGGGGCGGACAGCCCCAGCATTTT. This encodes CAISESDGGGQPQHF.

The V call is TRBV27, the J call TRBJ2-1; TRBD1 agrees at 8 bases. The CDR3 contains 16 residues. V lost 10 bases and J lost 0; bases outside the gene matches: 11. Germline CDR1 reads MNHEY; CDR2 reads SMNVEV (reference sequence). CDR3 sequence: CATGPGGSRSYNEQFF. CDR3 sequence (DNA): TGTGCCACCGGACCAGGGGGCAGCCGCTCCTACAATGAGCAGTTCTTC.

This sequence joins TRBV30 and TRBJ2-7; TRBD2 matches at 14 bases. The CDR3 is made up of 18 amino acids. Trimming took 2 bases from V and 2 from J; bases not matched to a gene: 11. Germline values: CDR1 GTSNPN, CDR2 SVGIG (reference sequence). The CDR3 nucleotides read TGTGCCTGGAGTTCCCCGAGACTAGCGGGAGGGCCTCCCTACGAGCAGTACTTC. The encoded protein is CAWSSPRLAGGPPYEQYF.

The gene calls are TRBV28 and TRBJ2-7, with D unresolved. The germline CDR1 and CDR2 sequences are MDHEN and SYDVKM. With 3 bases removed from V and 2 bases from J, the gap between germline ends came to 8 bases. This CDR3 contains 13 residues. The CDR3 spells CASSFLSTYEQYF. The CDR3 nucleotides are TGTGCCAGCAGTTTCCTCAGTACCTACGAGCAGTACTTC.

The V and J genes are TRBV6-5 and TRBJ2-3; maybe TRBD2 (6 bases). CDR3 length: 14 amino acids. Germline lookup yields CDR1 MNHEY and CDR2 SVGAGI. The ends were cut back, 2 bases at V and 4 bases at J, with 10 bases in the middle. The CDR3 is CASSYGLASDTQYF. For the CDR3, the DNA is TGTGCCAGCAGTTACGGTCTAGCGTCAGATACGCAGTATTTT.

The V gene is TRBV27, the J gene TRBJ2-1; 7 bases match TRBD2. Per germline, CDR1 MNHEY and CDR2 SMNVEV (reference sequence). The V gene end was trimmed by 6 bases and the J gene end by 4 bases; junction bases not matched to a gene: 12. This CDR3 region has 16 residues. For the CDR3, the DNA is TGTGCCAGCAGGGCGGGCGGGCGGGAGTGGTACAATGAGCAGTTCTTC. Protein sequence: CASRAGGREWYNEQFF.

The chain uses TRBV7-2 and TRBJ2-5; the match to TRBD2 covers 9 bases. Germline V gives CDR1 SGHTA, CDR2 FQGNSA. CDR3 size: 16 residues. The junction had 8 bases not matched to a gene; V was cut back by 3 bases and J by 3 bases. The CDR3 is CASSLAGGSGEETQYF. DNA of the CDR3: TGTGCCAGCAGCTTGGCGGGAGGGAGCGGGGAAGAGACCCAGTACTTC.

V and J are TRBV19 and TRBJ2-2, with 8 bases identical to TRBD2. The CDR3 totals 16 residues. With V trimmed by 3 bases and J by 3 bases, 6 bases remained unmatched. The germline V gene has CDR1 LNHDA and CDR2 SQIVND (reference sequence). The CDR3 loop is CASSIRAGAHTGELFF. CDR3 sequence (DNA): TGTGCCAGTAGTATCAGAGCGGGAGCCCACACCGGGGAGCTGTTTTTT.

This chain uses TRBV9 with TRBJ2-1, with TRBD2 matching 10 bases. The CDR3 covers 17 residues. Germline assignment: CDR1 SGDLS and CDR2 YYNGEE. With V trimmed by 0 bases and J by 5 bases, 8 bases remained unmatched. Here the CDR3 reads CASSVDRGSGRDNEQFF. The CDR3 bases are TGTGCCAGCAGCGTAGATAGGGGGAGCGGGAGGGACAATGAGCAGTTCTTC. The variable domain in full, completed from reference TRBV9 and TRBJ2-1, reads DSGVTQTPKHLITATGQRVTLRCSPRSGDLSVYWYQQSLDQGLQFLIQYYNGEERAKGNILERFSAQQFPDLHSELNLSSLELGDSALYFCASSVDRGSGRDNEQFFGPGTRLTVL.

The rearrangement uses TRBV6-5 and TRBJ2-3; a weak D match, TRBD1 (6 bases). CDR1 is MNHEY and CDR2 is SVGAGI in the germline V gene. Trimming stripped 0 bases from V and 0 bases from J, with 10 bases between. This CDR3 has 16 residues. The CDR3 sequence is CASSYSRQGSTDTQYF. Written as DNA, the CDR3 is TGTGCCAGCAGTTACTCTAGGCAGGGGAGCACAGATACGCAGTATTTT.

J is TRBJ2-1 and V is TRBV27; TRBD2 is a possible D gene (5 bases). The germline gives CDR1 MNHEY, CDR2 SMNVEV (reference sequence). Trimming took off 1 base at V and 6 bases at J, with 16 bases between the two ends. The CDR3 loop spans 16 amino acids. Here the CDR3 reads CASSLLGGLTTNEQFF. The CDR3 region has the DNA TGTGCCAGCAGTTTATTGGGCGGGCTCACCACCAATGAGCAGTTCTTC.